The entry that follows covers one T cell receptor (beta chain) sequence. The target antigen is unknown. This sample is drawn from a study of response to subunit inactivated influenza vaccine. Notes on the study in general: Authors suggested each seasonal flu vaccination may recruit only limited numbers of new T cells.

The CDR3 is 14 residues long. Germline V gene sequence: CDR1 SQVTM, CDR2 ANQGSEA. After removal of 5 bases from V and 2 bases from J, the junction contained 7 bases not matched to a gene. TCRdb fed the RT-PCR reads into MiXCR, producing one record per CDR3 protein. The table has around 530,000 distinct CDR3 sequences, about 10% seen once. This chain uses TRBV29-1 with TRBJ2-5; 8 positions match TRBD2. Material: PBMCs from blood, obtained on the day of vaccination. This receptor was taken from a man aged 50-60 years who received an inactivated influenza vaccine. CDR3 protein: CSVSLLAAQETQYF. The CDR3 region has the DNA TGCAGCGTTTCGTTACTAGCGGCACAAGAGACCCAGTACTTC.